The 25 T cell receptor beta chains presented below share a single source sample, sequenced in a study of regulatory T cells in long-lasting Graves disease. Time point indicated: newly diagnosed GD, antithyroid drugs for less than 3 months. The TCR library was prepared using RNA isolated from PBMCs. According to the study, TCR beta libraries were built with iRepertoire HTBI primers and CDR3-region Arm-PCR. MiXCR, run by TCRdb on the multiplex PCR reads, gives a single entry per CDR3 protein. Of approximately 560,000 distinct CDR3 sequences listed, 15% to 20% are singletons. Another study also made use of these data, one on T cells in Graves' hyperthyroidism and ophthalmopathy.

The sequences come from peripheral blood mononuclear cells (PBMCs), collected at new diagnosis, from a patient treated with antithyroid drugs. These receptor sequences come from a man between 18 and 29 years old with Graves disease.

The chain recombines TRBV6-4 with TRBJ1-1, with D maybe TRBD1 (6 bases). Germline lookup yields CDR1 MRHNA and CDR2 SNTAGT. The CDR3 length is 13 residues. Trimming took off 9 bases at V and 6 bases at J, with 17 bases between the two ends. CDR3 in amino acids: CARRPWGGPEAFF. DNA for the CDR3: TGTGCCAGGCGTCCCTGGGGGGGCCCTGAAGCTTTCTTT.

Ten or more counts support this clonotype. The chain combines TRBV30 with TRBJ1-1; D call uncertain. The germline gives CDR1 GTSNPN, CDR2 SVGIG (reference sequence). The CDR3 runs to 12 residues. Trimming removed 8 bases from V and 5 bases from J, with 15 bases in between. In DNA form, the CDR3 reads TGTGCCGGAGACCGCCGAGAGACTGAAGCTTTCTTT. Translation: CAGDRRETEAFF.

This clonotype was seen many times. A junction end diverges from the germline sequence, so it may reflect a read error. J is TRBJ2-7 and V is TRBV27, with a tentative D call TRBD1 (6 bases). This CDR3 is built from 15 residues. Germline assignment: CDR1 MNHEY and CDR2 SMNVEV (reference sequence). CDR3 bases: TGTGCCAGCAATTTATCGTCAGGGGCGACCTACGAGCAGTACTTC. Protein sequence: CASNLSSGATYEQYF.

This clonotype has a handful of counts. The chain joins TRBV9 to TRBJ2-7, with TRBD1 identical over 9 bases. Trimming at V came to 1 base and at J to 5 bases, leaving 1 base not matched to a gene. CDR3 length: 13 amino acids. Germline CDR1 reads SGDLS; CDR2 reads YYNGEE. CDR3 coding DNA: TGTGCCAGCAGCGTATGGGACAGGGACGAGCAGTACTTC. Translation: CASSVWDRDEQYF.

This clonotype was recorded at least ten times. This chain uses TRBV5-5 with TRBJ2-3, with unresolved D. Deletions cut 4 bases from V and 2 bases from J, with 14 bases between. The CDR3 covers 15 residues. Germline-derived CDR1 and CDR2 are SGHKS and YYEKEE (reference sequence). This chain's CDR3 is CASSGRPQLTDTQYF. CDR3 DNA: TGTGCCAGCAGCGGGCGGCCCCAACTCACAGATACGCAGTATTTT. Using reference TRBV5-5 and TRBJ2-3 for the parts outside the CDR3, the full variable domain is DAGVTQSPTHLIKTRGQQVTLRCSPISGHKSVSWYQQVLGQGPQFIFQYYEKEERGRGNFPDRFSARQFPNYSSELNVNALLLGDSALYLCASSGRPQLTDTQYFGPGTRLTVL.

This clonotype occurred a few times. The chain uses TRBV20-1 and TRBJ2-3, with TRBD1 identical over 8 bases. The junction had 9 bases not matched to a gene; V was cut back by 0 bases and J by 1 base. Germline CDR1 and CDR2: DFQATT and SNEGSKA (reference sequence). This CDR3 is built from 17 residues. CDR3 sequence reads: CSARDHGAGQGTDTQYF. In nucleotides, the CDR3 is TGCAGTGCTAGAGATCACGGCGCGGGACAGGGCACAGATACGCAGTATTTT.

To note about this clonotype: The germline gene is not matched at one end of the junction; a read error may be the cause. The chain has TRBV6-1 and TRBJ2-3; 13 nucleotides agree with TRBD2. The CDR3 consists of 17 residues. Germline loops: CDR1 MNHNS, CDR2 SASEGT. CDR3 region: CASWIIPGLAGRDTQYF. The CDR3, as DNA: TGCGCCAGCTGGATAATACCGGGACTAGCGGGACGAGATACGCAGTATTTT.

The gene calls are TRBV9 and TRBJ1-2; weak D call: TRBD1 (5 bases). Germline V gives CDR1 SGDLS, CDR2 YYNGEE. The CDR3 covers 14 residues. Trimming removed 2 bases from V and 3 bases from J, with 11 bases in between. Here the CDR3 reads CASSVGGVYYGYTF. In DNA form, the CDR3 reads TGTGCCAGCAGCGTCGGGGGTGTCTACTATGGCTACACCTTC.

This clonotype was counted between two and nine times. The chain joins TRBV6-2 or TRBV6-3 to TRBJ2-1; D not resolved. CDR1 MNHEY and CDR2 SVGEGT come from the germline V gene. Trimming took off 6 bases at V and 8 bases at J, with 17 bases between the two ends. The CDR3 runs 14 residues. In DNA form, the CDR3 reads TGTGCCAGCAGCCCGGAAGGGTATTACTATGAGCAGTTCTTC. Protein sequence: CASSPEGYYYEQFF.

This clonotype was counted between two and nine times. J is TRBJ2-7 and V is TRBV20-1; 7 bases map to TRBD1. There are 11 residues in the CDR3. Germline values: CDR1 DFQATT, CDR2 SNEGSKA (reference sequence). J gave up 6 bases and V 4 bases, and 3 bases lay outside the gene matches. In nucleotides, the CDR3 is TGCAGTGCTAAGAAGGGGGCCGAGCAGTACTTC. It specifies CSAKKGAEQYF.

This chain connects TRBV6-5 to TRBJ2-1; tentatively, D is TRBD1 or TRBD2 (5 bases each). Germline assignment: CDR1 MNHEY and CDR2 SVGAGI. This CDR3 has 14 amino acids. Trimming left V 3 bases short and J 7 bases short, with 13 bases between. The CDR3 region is CASSYRDPRNEQFF. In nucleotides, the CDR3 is TGTGCCAGCAGTTATAGGGACCCGAGGAATGAGCAGTTCTTC.

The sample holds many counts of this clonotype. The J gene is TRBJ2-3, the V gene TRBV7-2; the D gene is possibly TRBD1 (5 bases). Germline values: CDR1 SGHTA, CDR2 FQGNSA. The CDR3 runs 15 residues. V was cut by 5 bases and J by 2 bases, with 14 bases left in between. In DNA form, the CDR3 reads TGTGCCAGCAGCCCCCCCCAGGGCCTCACAGATACGCAGTATTTT. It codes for CASSPPQGLTDTQYF.

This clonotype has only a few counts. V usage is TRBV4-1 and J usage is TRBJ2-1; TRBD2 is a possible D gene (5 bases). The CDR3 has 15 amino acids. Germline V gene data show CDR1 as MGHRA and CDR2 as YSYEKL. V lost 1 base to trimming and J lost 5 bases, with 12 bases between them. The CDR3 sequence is CASSQVPGLDNEQFF. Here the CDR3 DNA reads TGCGCCAGCAGCCAAGTTCCCGGACTGGACAATGAGCAGTTCTTC.

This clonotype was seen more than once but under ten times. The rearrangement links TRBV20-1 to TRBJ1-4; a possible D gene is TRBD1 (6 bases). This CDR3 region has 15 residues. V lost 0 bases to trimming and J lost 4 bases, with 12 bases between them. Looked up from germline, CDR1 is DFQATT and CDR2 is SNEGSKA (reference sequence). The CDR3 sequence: CSARDIRQDNEKLFF. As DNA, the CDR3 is TGCAGTGCTAGAGATATTCGACAGGATAATGAAAAACTGTTTTTT.

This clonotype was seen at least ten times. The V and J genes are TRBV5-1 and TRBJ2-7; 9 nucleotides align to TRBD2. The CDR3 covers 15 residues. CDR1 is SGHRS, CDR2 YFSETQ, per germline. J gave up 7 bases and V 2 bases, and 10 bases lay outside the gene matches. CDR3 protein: CASSFRGAGGDEQYF. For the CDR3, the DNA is TGCGCCAGCAGCTTCCGGGGAGCGGGAGGAGATGAGCAGTACTTC. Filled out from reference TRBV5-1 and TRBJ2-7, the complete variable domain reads KAGVTQTPRYLIKTRGQQVTLSCSPISGHRSVSWYQQTPGQGLQFLFEYFSETQRNKGNFPGRFSGRQFSNSRSEMNVSTLELGDSALYLCASSFRGAGGDEQYFGPGTRLTVT.

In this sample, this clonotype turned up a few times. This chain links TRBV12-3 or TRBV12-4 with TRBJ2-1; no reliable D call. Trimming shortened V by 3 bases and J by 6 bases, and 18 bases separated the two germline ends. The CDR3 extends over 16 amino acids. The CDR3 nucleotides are TGTGCCAGCAGTTTCTTCGCCCCCCAAACGGGCAATGAGCAGTTCTTC. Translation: CASSFFAPQTGNEQFF.

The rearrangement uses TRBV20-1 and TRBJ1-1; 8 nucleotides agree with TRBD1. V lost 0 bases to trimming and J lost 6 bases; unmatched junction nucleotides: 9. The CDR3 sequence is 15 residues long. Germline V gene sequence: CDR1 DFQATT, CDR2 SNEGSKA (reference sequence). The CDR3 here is CSARDLGRGLAEAFF. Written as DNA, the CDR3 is TGCAGTGCTAGAGATCTCGGCAGGGGGCTGGCTGAAGCTTTCTTT.

The CDR3 region has the DNA TGTGCCAGCAGTTTGCCCCCAGGGAACACTGAAGCTTTCTTT. Its translation is CASSLPPGNTEAFF. The V and J genes are TRBV12-3 or TRBV12-4 and TRBJ1-1; D remains unclear. Between the trimmed V and J ends, which lost 3 bases and 1 base, there was a span of 9 bases. CDR3 length equals 14 residues.

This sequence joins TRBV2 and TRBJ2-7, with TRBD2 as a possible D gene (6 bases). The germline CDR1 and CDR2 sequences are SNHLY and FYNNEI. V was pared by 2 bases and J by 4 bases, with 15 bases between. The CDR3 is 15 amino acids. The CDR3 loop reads CASSEWRDEVYEQYF. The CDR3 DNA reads TGTGCCAGCAGTGAATGGCGGGATGAGGTTTACGAGCAGTACTTC.

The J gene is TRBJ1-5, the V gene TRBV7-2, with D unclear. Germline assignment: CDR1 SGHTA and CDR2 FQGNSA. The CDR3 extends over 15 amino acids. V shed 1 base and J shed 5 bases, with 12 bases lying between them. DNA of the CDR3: TGTGCCAGCAGCTTAGGCCGCGGGTGGGATCAGCCCCAGCATTTT. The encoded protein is CASSLGRGWDQPQHF.

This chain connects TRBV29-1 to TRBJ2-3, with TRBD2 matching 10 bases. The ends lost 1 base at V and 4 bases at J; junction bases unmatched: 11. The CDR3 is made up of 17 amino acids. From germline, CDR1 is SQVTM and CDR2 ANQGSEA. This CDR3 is CSVEGGPSGSWADTQYF. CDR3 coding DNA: TGCAGCGTTGAAGGTGGACCTAGCGGGAGTTGGGCAGATACGCAGTATTTT.

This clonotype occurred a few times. The CDR3 region is CASSETGSPYEQYF. As DNA, the CDR3 is TGTGCCAGCAGCGAGACAGGGTCACCCTACGAGCAGTACTTC. The chain is built from TRBV9 and TRBJ2-7; 7 nucleotides line up with TRBD1. Per the germline V gene, CDR1 is SGDLS and CDR2 is YYNGEE. CDR3 length equals 14 residues. With V trimmed by 3 bases and J by 2 bases, 5 bases remained unmatched.

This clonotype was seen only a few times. CDR3 region: CASSYSNAGTAENTGELFF. The DNA of the CDR3 is TGTGCCAGCAGTTACTCGAATGCCGGGACAGCCGAGAACACCGGGGAGCTGTTTTTT. The V gene is TRBV6-2 or TRBV6-3, the J gene TRBJ2-2, with 7 bases that match TRBD1. Germline CDR1 MNHEY, CDR2 SVGEGT. The CDR3 totals 19 residues. Trimming cost V 0 bases and J 1 base; bases outside gene matches: 11.

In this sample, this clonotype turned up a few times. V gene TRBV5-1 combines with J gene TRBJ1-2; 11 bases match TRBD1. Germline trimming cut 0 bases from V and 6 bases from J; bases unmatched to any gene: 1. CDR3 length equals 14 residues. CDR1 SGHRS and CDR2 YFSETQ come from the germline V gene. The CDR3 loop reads CASSLVGQGDGYTF. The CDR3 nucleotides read TGCGCCAGCAGCTTGGTGGGACAGGGGGATGGCTACACCTTC.

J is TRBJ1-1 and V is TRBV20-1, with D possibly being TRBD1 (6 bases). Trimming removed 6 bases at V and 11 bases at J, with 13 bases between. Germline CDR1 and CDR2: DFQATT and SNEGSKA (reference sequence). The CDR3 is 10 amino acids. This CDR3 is CSAPRDTAFF. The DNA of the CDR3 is TGCAGTGCACCCCGGGACACCGCTTTCTTT.